The entry below describes one T cell receptor (beta chain). What antigen it recognizes has not been identified. No much larger clonotype is one base removed from it; base qualities were not supplied. The CDR3 has 14 amino acids, counting the end cysteine and phenylalanine. The DNA shown is the 42-base CDR3, in frame from base 1. As encoded in the germline V gene, CDR1 is SNHLY while CDR2 is FYNNEI. V loses 5 bases at its end and J loses 7 bases; junction bases beyond the gene matches: 8. This entry comes from a study of T cell responses to AZD1222 COVID-19 vaccine (dated by TCRdb to 2020 to 2022). Background on the whole study: A total of over 230 trial participants underwent TCR sequencing, of whom 207 received two doses of AZD1222 and some 25 received two doses of the MenACWY control vaccine. Enrollment into the trials was organized by age into subgroups of 18-55, 56-69 and 70-plus years, and those subgroups contained approximately 160, 26 and 62 TCR-sequenced participants, respectively.

In the paper's terms, the time point label means: baseline before first vaccination. In the paper's terms, the treatment or condition label means: meningococcal conjugate vaccine given as trial control. The vaccinee samples were drawn from two UK trials, COV001 and COV002, one of which was a single-blind randomized controlled phase 2/3 trial testing AZD1222 (ChAdOx1 nCoV-19) in healthy adults. For TCRbeta chain sequencing, PBMC samples were collected from trial participants at day 0 and at day 28 after the second dose. The CDR3 regions of human TCRbeta chains were analyzed by immunosequencing. From the authors' description of their analysis: Repertoire TCRs were checked for matches against a reference library of SARS-CoV-2-specific TCRs that had been generated using the MIRA antigen-specificity platform. Breadth was defined as the fraction of unique TCRs that were SARS-CoV-2-associated. Depth was defined as the fraction of total T cells that were SARS-CoV-2-associated. Each spike-specific TCR was assigned to its reactive spike region and to a CD4 or CD8 class using the MIRA data. Log10-transformed breadth and depth values were compared by one-way ANOVA with Sidak's multiple comparisons tests. TCRdb carries this immuneACCESS record with in-frame sequences only. Its versions omit some clonotypes, under half of them owing to an unresolved V gene in the studies checked, with the rest unexplained. That table supplies the V and J calls and clone size; D and trimming were determined from the DNA. This sample lists approximately 49,000 clones; more than 60% were detected once. The ten top clones hold around 20% of the sample.

Points the paper makes about the study in general: Most participants were white British and females outnumbered males, and the authors suggested that clonal diversity may have been underestimated. In the small 56-69-year group, the increase in depth fell short of significance, most likely because of low power. The vaccine-associated CD4 TCRs covered the entire spike protein, and the dominant responses fell in regions 160-218 and 743-854. Because no day 14 peak-response samples were available, repertoires were characterized only after the peak T cell response. Epitopes outside the regions mutated in the B.1.351 and B.1.1.7 variants were reportedly recognized by nearly half of the unique spike-specific TCRs. Conclusions about previously exposed vaccinees were limited because only six or seven AZD1222 recipients were SARS-CoV-2 seropositive at baseline. After two AZD1222 doses, both the breadth and the depth of spike-specific TCRs were significantly higher than at day 0 and than in MenACWY recipients.

This TCR was sampled from an adult in good health. This specimen was peripheral blood, taken on day 0 of MenACWY control vaccination. The chain is made from TRBV2 and TRBJ2-4; TRBD2 agrees with 7 junctional bases. The DNA sequence is TGTGCCAGCAGTCCGACCTCCGGGGGGAACATTCAGTACTTC. Its translation is CASSPTSGGNIQYF.